The 10 T cell receptor beta chains below all came from one sample that was sequenced in a study of identical twins. TCRdb passed the 5' RACE reads through MiXCR, listing each CDR3 protein once. Of roughly 720,000 distinct CDR3 sequences listed, 15% to 20% were seen once; the top ten hold roughly 13%. These same data were also listed under a study on T cells expressing NK-cell markers.

Sequenced: PBMCs. The receptors originated from a woman aged 18-35 years in good health.

This clonotype was picked up a small number of times. This chain connects TRBV6-1 to TRBJ2-7; D might be TRBD1 or TRBD2, each matching 5 bases. The V gene's germline CDR1 is MNHNS and CDR2 SASEGT. The CDR3 has 15 amino acids. The V and J ends lost 2 bases and 0 bases respectively, with 11 bases between them. The DNA for the CDR3 is TGTGCCAGCAGTGAATCCGGGGCCTACTCCTACGAGCAGTACTTC. Protein product: CASSESGAYSYEQYF.

This clonotype has more than one count but fewer than ten. This chain links TRBV6-1 with TRBJ2-3; no clear D. CDR1 is MNHNS and CDR2 is SASEGT in the germline V gene. This CDR3 has 14 residues. V was clipped by 4 bases and J by 2 bases, with 10 bases between them. Here the CDR3 DNA reads TGTGCCAGCAGTGCCTTAGCAAACACAGATACGCAGTATTTT. Encoded protein: CASSALANTDTQYF.

This clonotype turned up a few times. CDR3 region: CASSPSWAGNEQFF. In nucleotides, the CDR3 is TGTGCCAGCAGCCCCAGTTGGGCGGGCAATGAGCAGTTCTTC. The chain employs TRBV6-2 or TRBV6-3 and TRBJ2-1; D perhaps matches TRBD2 (5 bases). Trimming took 6 bases from V and 6 from J, leaving 15 bases between them. Looked up from germline, CDR1 is MNHEY and CDR2 is SVGEGT. The CDR3 extends over 14 amino acids.

The V and J genes are TRBV7-9 and TRBJ2-7; 9 bases are a match to TRBD2. There are 16 residues in the CDR3. V was pared by 5 bases and J by 2 bases, with 10 bases of the junction left unmatched. Per germline, CDR1 SEHNR and CDR2 FQNEAQ (reference sequence). This CDR3 is CASSPRTSVSTYEQYF. CDR3 nucleotides: TGTGCCAGCAGCCCGAGGACTAGCGTATCTACCTACGAGCAGTACTTC.

The chain uses TRBV24-1 and TRBJ2-1, with TRBD1 as a possible D gene (5 bases). Trimming left V 4 bases short and J 3 bases short, with 9 bases between. In germline, CDR1 is KGHDR, CDR2 SFDVKD. The CDR3 length is 14 residues. Written as DNA, the CDR3 is TGTGCCACCAGTGACGCAAGGGGCTACAATGAGCAGTTCTTC. Protein: CATSDARGYNEQFF.

This clonotype was counted a few times. The gene calls are TRBV6-5 and TRBJ2-1; 7 bases fit TRBD2. The CDR3 totals 15 residues. Per germline, CDR1 MNHEY and CDR2 SVGAGI. V shed 2 bases, J shed 7 bases, and the junction held 8 bases outside the gene matches. CDR3 bases: TGTGCCAGCAGTTACGAGGCGGGGGTTAGTAATGAGCAGTTCTTC. Protein sequence: CASSYEAGVSNEQFF.

The chain is built from TRBV7-9 and TRBJ1-2; TRBD1 matches 8 bases. The germline gives CDR1 SEHNR, CDR2 FQNEAQ (reference sequence). V lost 7 bases and J lost 0; bases outside the gene matches: 7. The CDR3 runs to 15 residues. CDR3 bases: TGTGCCAGCACCACAGGGGGGCTAACTAACTATGGCTACACCTTC. Translation gives CASTTGGLTNYGYTF.

The chain joins TRBV5-1 to TRBJ1-1; D uncertain. Germline V lookup: CDR1 SGHRS, CDR2 YFSETQ. Trimming left V 1 base short and J 2 bases short, with 12 bases between. The CDR3 contains 15 residues. This CDR3 is CASSLSGRSNTEAFF. DNA of the CDR3: TGCGCCAGCAGCTTGTCAGGCAGAAGCAACACTGAAGCTTTCTTT. Full variable domain (outside the CDR3, taken from reference TRBV5-1 and TRBJ1-1): KAGVTQTPRYLIKTRGQQVTLSCSPISGHRSVSWYQQTPGQGLQFLFEYFSETQRNKGNFPGRFSGRQFSNSRSEMNVSTLELGDSALYLCASSLSGRSNTEAFFGQGTRLTVV.

The genes are TRBV12-3 or TRBV12-4 and TRBJ2-2; D unresolved. Deletions cut 5 bases from V and 0 bases from J, with 10 bases between. CDR3 length: 15 amino acids. CDR3 in DNA: TGTGCCAGCAGTCCCCAAAATTCGAACACCGGGGAGCTGTTTTTT. Translating gives CASSPQNSNTGELFF.

This clonotype showed up many times. This chain links TRBV12-3 or TRBV12-4 with TRBJ1-1; D unresolved. V dropped 3 bases and J dropped 0 bases, with 5 bases sitting between them. This CDR3 has 13 amino acids. CDR3 protein: CASSFPLNTEAFF. The CDR3 bases are TGTGCCAGCAGTTTTCCGTTGAACACTGAAGCTTTCTTT.